This passage covers 16 T cell receptor beta chains from one sample sequenced in a study of naive and memory T cell subsets. Study-level findings and limits: A few larger clonotypes appeared in naive repertoires, especially CD8, possibly memory cells re-expressing CD45RA.

An equimolar mix of two oligonucleotides served as the beta constant-region primer for TRBC1 and TRBC2. The ligated cDNA underwent four PCR rounds using SP2 and nested alpha and beta constant-region primers. Using its own MiXCR run on the UMI-ligation and nested PCR reads, TCRdb lists one record per CDR3 protein. Among around 100,000 distinct CDR3 sequences, roughly 14% were seen once, and the ten largest hold around 2.8%. Their cognate antigens are unknown. The sequencing sample was made of naive CD8+ T cells from blood. The receptor set was obtained from a human donor in good health.

In this sample, this clonotype turned up a few times. V and J are TRBV3-1 and TRBJ2-3; D is possibly TRBD2 (5 bases). This CDR3 has 16 residues. CDR1 is LGHDT, CDR2 YNNKEL, per germline (reference sequence). V was shortened by 0 bases and J by 2 bases, with 12 bases between the two germline ends. The CDR3 reads CASSQDKAEATDTQYF. The CDR3 nucleotides are TGTGCCAGCAGCCAAGATAAAGCGGAGGCCACAGATACGCAGTATTTT.

This clonotype was picked up a small number of times. The chain links TRBV12-3 or TRBV12-4 to TRBJ2-5, with D uncertain. The length of the CDR3 is 11 residues. The V gene lost 3 bases and the J gene lost 5 bases, with 4 bases spanning the gap. In DNA form, the CDR3 reads TGTGCCAGCAGTTTGTCCGAGACCCAGTACTTC. This sequence encodes CASSLSETQYF.

J is TRBJ2-3 and V is TRBV15; TRBD1 matches at 10 bases. The CDR3 is 16 amino acids. V lost 0 bases, J lost 5 bases, and 5 bases stayed unmatched. The germline V gene encodes CDR1 LNHNV and CDR2 YYDKDF (reference sequence). The CDR3 region is CATSREGQGQKDTQYF. CDR3 DNA sequence: TGTGCCACCAGCAGAGAGGGACAGGGGCAGAAAGATACGCAGTATTTT.

This clonotype was found many times. The rearrangement uses TRBV12-3 or TRBV12-4 and TRBJ2-1; D unclear. This CDR3 region has 12 residues. The ends were cut back, 3 bases at V and 5 bases at J, with 5 bases in the middle. CDR3 nucleotide sequence: TGTGCCAGCAGTTTTGGGGACAATGAGCAGTTCTTC. Translation gives CASSFGDNEQFF.

This clonotype has more than one count but fewer than ten. The genes are TRBV12-3 or TRBV12-4 and TRBJ2-7, with 8 positions matching TRBD1. The length of the CDR3 is 11 residues. V lost 6 bases and J lost 12; bases outside the gene matches: 7. CDR3 region: CASRGTGHAYF. CDR3 in DNA: TGTGCCAGCAGGGGGACAGGACATGCGTACTTC.

The chain links TRBV7-6 to TRBJ2-3; maybe TRBD2 (6 bases). V lost 5 bases to trimming and J lost 4 bases, with 16 bases between them. CDR1 is SGHVS and CDR2 is FNYEAQ in the germline V gene. This CDR3 is 15 amino acids long. This CDR3 is CASSHSILAADTQYF. CDR3 bases: TGTGCCAGCAGCCACTCGATACTAGCCGCAGATACGCAGTATTTT.

This clonotype occurred a few times. The chain couples TRBV11-2 to TRBJ1-2, with a tentative D call TRBD1 (6 bases). CDR1 is SGHAT and CDR2 is FQNNGV in the germline V gene. V lost 2 bases, J lost 0 bases, and 16 bases lay in between. The CDR3 is 17 residues long. The CDR3 loop reads CASSLFPGTNPNYGYTF. The DNA for the CDR3 is TGTGCCAGCAGCTTATTTCCCGGGACAAACCCTAACTATGGCTACACCTTC.

This clonotype turned up a few times. The chain has TRBV12-3 or TRBV12-4 and TRBJ1-5; 9 bases map to TRBD1. V gave up 5 bases and J gave up 5 bases; unmatched junction bases: 7. This CDR3 is built from 15 residues. The CDR3 is CASSPGTGLYQPQHF. CDR3 bases: TGTGCCAGCAGTCCGGGGACAGGGTTGTATCAGCCCCAGCATTTT.

This clonotype was observed a handful of times. The J gene is TRBJ1-4, the V gene TRBV28, with no clear D. Germline V gives CDR1 MDHEN, CDR2 SYDVKM. V was cut by 2 bases and J by 3 bases, with 7 bases left in between. The CDR3 totals 14 residues. The chain's CDR3 is CASSLDRSNEKLFF. In DNA form, the CDR3 reads TGTGCCAGCAGTTTAGATAGGTCTAATGAAAAACTGTTTTTT.

The V gene is TRBV10-2, the J gene TRBJ2-1; TRBD2 matches 9 bases. With V trimmed by 6 bases and J by 7 bases, 7 bases remained unmatched. Germline values: CDR1 WSHSY, CDR2 SAAADI. This CDR3 contains 14 residues. The CDR3 DNA is TGCGCCAGCAGAGTAGCGGGGGCCGGGAATGAGCAGTTCTTC. This sequence encodes CASRVAGAGNEQFF.

In its sample, this clonotype was seen a few times. The chain carries TRBV10-3 and TRBJ2-7; D is unresolved. The germline V and J ends were trimmed by 0 bases and 6 bases, with 3 bases remaining between them. CDR1 and CDR2 (germline): ENHRY, SYGVKD. This CDR3 has 11 amino acids. The CDR3 loop reads CAISESFEQYF. The CDR3 DNA reads TGTGCCATCAGTGAGTCGTTCGAGCAGTACTTC.

The chain couples TRBV6-2 or TRBV6-3 to TRBJ2-3, with D unclear. Germline V CDR1 and CDR2: MNHEY, SVGEGT. CDR3 length: 11 residues. V shed 5 bases and J shed 13 bases, with 13 bases lying between them. In DNA, the CDR3 is TGTGCCAGCAGTGAAGACCCGGTAAAGTATTTT. It is translated as CASSEDPVKYF.

The chain carries TRBV9 and TRBJ2-1; tentative D call: TRBD2 (7 bases). Germline V lookup: CDR1 SGDLS, CDR2 YYNGEE. V was shortened by 7 bases and J by 4 bases, with 18 bases between the two germline ends. The CDR3 spans 15 residues. The DNA of the CDR3 is TGTGCCAGCGAACGTGGGGGAGGGGGATACAATGAGCAGTTCTTC. As protein: CASERGGGGYNEQFF.

This clonotype was seen many times. The chain uses TRBV7-9 and TRBJ2-1; D unclear. V lost 5 bases to trimming and J lost 5 bases, with 4 bases between them. Germline CDR1 SEHNR, CDR2 FQNEAQ (reference sequence). The CDR3 contains 11 residues. The CDR3 region has the DNA TGTGCCAGCAGCGACCACAATGAGCAGTTCTTC. Amino acid sequence: CASSDHNEQFF.

Only a few counts were recorded for this clonotype. The chain is built from TRBV21-1 and TRBJ2-7; the table assigns TRBD1, which was not confirmed against the DNA. TRBV21-1 is annotated as a pseudogene. The CDR3 runs 15 residues. The CDR3 loop is CASSKAGGDTYEQYF. CDR3 nucleotides: TGTGCCAGCAGCAAAGCCGGGGGGGACACCTACGAGCAGTACTTC.

This chain joins TRBV25-1 and TRBJ2-3; D gene unclear. Trimming pared 2 bases from V and 5 bases from J, leaving 17 bases between. CDR3 size: 16 residues. Germline values: CDR1 MGHDK, CDR2 SYGVNS. CDR3 loop: CASSEDHVGLRDTQYF. CDR3 nucleotides: TGTGCCAGCAGTGAAGACCACGTTGGTTTAAGAGATACGCAGTATTTT. The full variable domain, in which reference TRBV25-1 and TRBJ2-3 provide the parts outside the CDR3, is EADIYQTPRYLVIGTGKKITLECSQTMGHDKMYWYQQDPGMELHLIHYSYGVNSTEKGDLSSESTVSRIRTEHFPLTLESARPSHTSQYLCASSEDHVGLRDTQYFGPGTRLTVL.